Below are 7 T cell receptor beta chains sequenced from a single sample in a study of a mutant IDH1 vaccine in newly diagnosed glioma. These TCRs are of unknown antigen specificity. Time point reported: week 47, end of study. Doses consisted of 300 ug of mutant IDH1 20-mer peptide each, paired with topical imiquimod. Generated by immunoSEQ multiplex PCR, the TCRdb table keeps only in-frame clones and is missing some. The data contain some 40,000 clones, 65% to 85% of them singletons. This sample comprised PBMCs, obtained from a glioma patient whose treatment included an IDH1 peptide vaccine. Receptors were obtained from a man in his forties with glioma.

Details on this clone: Different DNA sequences within this sample yield the same CDR3. The V and J genes are TRBV7-9 and TRBJ2-1; TRBD1 matches at 8 bases. Germline CDR1 reads SEHNR; CDR2 reads FQNEAQ (reference sequence). The trim removed 4 bases at V and 0 bases at J, leaving 8 bases unmatched. The CDR3 is 17 amino acids. The CDR3 coding sequence is TGTGCCAGCAGCTCAGAGCGACAGGGGAACTCCTACAATGAGCAGTTCTTC. Translation gives CASSSERQGNSYNEQFF.

This chain joins TRBV5-5 and TRBJ2-5; D possibly matches TRBD1 or TRBD2 (5 bases each). The CDR3 is 15 amino acids. Trimming took off 5 bases at V and 1 base at J, with 15 bases between the two ends. Germline V gene lookup returns CDR1 SGHKS and CDR2 YYEKEE (reference sequence). CDR3 sequence: CASRIGWGSQETQYF. As DNA, the CDR3 is TGTGCCAGCAGGATCGGGTGGGGGTCCCAAGAGACCCAGTACTTC.

The chain couples TRBV27 to TRBJ2-2; no clear D gene. The CDR3 is 12 amino acids. V lost 9 bases and J lost 1, with 6 bases in between. Germline CDR1 and CDR2: MNHEY and SMNVEV (reference sequence). CDR3 in DNA: TGTGCCAGTCGGAGGAACACCGGGGAGCTGTTTTTT. It translates to CASRRNTGELFF.

This chain uses TRBV11-2 with TRBJ2-2, with D possibly matching TRBD2 (6 bases). Per germline, CDR1 SGHAT and CDR2 FQNNGV. V was cut by 4 bases and J by 5 bases, with 11 bases left in between. This CDR3 comprises 14 residues. The CDR3 loop is CASSSGRETGELFF. As DNA, the CDR3 is TGTGCCAGCAGCTCCGGGAGAGAAACCGGGGAGCTGTTTTTT.

The chain carries TRBV7-9 and TRBJ2-7, with 13 bases that match TRBD2. The V segment lost 6 bases and the J segment 2 bases; nucleotides outside the gene matches: 4. This CDR3 is 15 amino acids long. Germline V gene sequence: CDR1 SEHNR, CDR2 FQNEAQ (reference sequence). The CDR3 DNA reads as TGTGCCAGCAGGCCCGGACTAGCGGGAGCCTACGAGCAGTACTTC. This gives the protein CASRPGLAGAYEQYF.

This clone appeared a single time. This chain uses TRBV6-5 with TRBJ2-3; D unclear. Germline V gene data show CDR1 as MNHEY and CDR2 as SVGAGI. The V end lost 6 bases, the J end lost 7 bases, and 20 bases lay between the germline ends. The CDR3 has 15 residues. The CDR3 reads CASRDASPGAHTQYF. CDR3 sequence (DNA): TGTGCCAGCAGGGACGCTAGTCCCGGAGCGCATACGCAGTATTTT.

The rearrangement links TRBV19 to TRBJ1-4, with unresolved D. The V end lost 5 bases, the J end lost 7 bases, and 17 bases lay between the germline ends. This CDR3 has 15 residues. The germline CDR1 and CDR2 sequences are LNHDA and SQIVND (reference sequence). In DNA form, the CDR3 reads TGTGCCAGTAGTTTCGGCTCCGGACGGGTTGAAAAACTGTTTTTT. This encodes CASSFGSGRVEKLFF.